This is a list of T cell receptor beta chains from one sample in a study of blood T cell repertoires in COVID-19. Data came from immunoSEQ multiplex PCR; TCRdb stores just in-frame clones and leaves some out. The sample yields 61,000 or so clones, around four fifths seen once. Sequencing was carried out using peripheral blood. Every receptor here comes from a woman aged 80 or over with acute or convalescent COVID-19. CDR3s include the opening cysteine and the closing phenylalanine or tryptophan. The size of a clone is reported for some rows only, either as once, few or many, or as a class for expanded clones.

abundance	v_gene	CDR3aa
-	TRBV19	CASKITGDRAGNTIYF
-	TRBV6-5	CASSPKTGTYEQYF
once	TRBV7-2	CASSPRVAGGGETQYF
-	TRBV19	CASTPRTGGKYEQYF
-	TRBV6-1	CASSEASGGYRDEQFF
few	TRBV3-1/TRBV3-2	CASSLRTSGGYNEQFF
-	TRBV6-5	CASRDPGQGSRGYTF
once	TRBV6-5	CASSYTGSHEQYF
few	TRBV2	CASRDRPGTGSTDTQYF
-	TRBV5-1	CASKAGQASYGYTF
few	TRBV5-4	CASSPGDLSGNTIYF
-	TRBV19	CASSIGGSSGNTIYF
-	TRBV30	CAWRGQNTEAFF
-	TRBV5-1	CASGHGGTPSEQYF
few	TRBV6-5	CASSYSLSGEAFF
-	TRBV2	CASTKQNQPQHF
-	TRBV6-5	CASATGGVGSPLHF
-	TRBV30	CAWSGTGATSYNSPLHF
-	TRBV28	CASSSSGTGTAGNTIYF
-	TRBV21-1	CASSNPTGVNEQFF
few	TRBV12-3/TRBV12-4	CASSFTGDTEAFF
-	TRBV30	CALHGGIIGTEAFF
once	TRBV28	CASSKYAAGGERRKLFF
-	TRBV28	CASSAYENTEAFF
few	TRBV29-1	CSVDGQGAGTGELFF
-	TRBV12-3/TRBV12-4	CASSLAGYGYTF
-	TRBV4-2	CASSQGSSGVNEKLFF